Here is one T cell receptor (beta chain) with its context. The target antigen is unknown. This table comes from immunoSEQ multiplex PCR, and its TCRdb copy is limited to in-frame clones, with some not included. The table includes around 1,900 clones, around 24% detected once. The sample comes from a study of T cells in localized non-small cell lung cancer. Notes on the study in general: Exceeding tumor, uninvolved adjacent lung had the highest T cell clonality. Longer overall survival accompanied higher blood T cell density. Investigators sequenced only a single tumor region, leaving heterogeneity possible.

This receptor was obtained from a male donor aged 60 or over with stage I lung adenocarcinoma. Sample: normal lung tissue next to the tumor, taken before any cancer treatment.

CDR3 protein: CAWSLSAGELFF. CDR3 DNA sequence: TGTGCCTGGAGTCTCTCCGCCGGGGAGCTGTTTTTT. This chain connects TRBV30 to TRBJ2-2; D is unclear. V was pared by 2 bases and J by 6 bases, with 7 bases between. Germline loops: CDR1 GTSNPN, CDR2 SVGIG (reference sequence). The CDR3 runs 12 residues.